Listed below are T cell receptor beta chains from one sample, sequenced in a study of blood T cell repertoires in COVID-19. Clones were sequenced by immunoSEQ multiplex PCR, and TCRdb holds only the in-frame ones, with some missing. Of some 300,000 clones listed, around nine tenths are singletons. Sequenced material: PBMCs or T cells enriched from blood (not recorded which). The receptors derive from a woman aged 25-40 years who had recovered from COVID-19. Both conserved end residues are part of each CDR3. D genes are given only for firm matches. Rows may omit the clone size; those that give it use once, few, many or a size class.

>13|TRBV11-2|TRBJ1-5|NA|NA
TGTGCCAGCAGCTTGGACAGTTACCAGCCCCAGCATTTT
CASSLDSYQPQHF
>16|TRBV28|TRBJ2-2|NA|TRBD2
TGTGCCAGCTCTGGACTAGCGGGAGGTTACACCGGGGAGCTGTTTTTT
CASSGLAGGYTGELFF
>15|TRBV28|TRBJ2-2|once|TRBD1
TGTGCCAGCAGTCCCCCGACAGGGGGCACCGGGGAGCTGTTTTTT
CASSPPTGGTGELFF
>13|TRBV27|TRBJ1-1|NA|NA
TGTGCCAGCAGTTTAGTTTGGGAGTCGGAAGCTTTCTTT
CASSLVWESEAFF
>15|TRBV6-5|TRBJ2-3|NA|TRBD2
TGTGCCAGCAGCCTACTAGCGGGGCGCACAGATACGCAGTATTTT
CASSLLAGRTDTQYF
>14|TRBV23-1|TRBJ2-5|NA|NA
TGCGCCAGCGTTCAGTCCGGCAGGGAAGAGACCCAGTACTTC
CASVQSGREETQYF
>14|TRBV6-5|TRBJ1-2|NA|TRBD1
TGTGCCAGCAGTCATAGACAGGGGGCTTTTGGCTACACCTTC
CASSHRQGAFGYTF
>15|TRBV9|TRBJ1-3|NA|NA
TGTGCCAGCAGCGGGGGACTTTCGAGTGGAAACACCATATATTTT
CASSGGLSSGNTIYF
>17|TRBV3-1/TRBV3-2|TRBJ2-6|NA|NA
TGTGCCAGCACCCGTAGGACAAGAACGGATGGGGCCAACGTCCTGACTTTC
CASTRRTRTDGANVLTF
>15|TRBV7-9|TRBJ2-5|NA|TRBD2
TGTGCCAGCAGCTTACCACTAGCGGACCAAGAGACCCAGTACTTC
CASSLPLADQETQYF
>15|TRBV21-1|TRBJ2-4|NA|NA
TGTGCCAGCAGCAAAGAAAGAGCAGGGGGAAACATTCAGTACTTC
CASSKERAGGNIQYF
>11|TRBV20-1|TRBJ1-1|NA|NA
TGCAGTGCTCCTATTAACACTGAAGCTTTCTTT
CSAPINTEAFF
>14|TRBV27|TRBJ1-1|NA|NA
TGTGCCAGCAGTTTCTCAGGGTGGAACACTGAAGCTTTCTTT
CASSFSGWNTEAFF
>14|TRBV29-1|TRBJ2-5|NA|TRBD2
TGCAGCGTGGGGACTAGCGGTCCACAAGAGACCCAGTACTTC
CSVGTSGPQETQYF
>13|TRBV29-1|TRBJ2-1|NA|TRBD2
TGCAGCGTGGCAAGACTAGCCATTAATGAGCAGTTCTTC
CSVARLAINEQFF
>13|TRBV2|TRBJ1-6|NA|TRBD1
TGTGCCAGGTCGACAGGGTTGCTTTCACCCCTCCACTTT
CARSTGLLSPLHF
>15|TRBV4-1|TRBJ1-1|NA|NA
TGCGCCAGCAGCCAGGTCGGGACAAAGAACGCTGAAGCTTTCTTT
CASSQVGTKNAEAFF
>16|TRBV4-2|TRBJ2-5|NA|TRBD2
TGTGCCAGCAGCCATCACGGGACTAGCGGGGGGGGGACCCAGTACTTC
CASSHHGTSGGGTQYF
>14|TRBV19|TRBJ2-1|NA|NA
TGTGCCAGTAACAGAAGGGGGAGTGGTAATGAGCAGTTCTTC
CASNRRGSGNEQFF
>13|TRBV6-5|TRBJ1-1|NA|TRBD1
TGTGCCAGCCCCCGGGACAGGGCCACTGAAGCTTTCTTT
CASPRDRATEAFF
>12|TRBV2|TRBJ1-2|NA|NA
TGTGCCAGCAGTGAGGGGGGGGTTGGCTACACCTTC
CASSEGGVGYTF
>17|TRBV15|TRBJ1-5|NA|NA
TGTGCCACCAGCAGAGATGGGTTTGGGCAGGGAAATCAGCCCCAGCATTTT
CATSRDGFGQGNQPQHF